The clone carrying this TCR beta chain was detected only a few times. Individual cDNA molecules each received unique molecular identifiers attached to them. TCRdb re-derived calls from the 5' RACE reads in MiXCR, one entry per CDR3 protein. The sample carries about 40,000 distinct CDR3 sequences, roughly 5% recorded once. The sample originates from a study of early T cells in non-severe SARS-CoV-2 infection. Overall study context: It was bulk RNA from unsorted whole blood that was sequenced, and the chains were unpaired.

Germline assignment: CDR1 MNHNY and CDR2 SVGAGI (reference sequence). The CDR3 is made up of 12 amino acids. V lost 6 bases, J lost 5 bases, and 7 bases lay in between. The chain carries TRBV6-6 and TRBJ2-2; D is undetermined. The sequence derives from an adult who was a healthcare worker with PCR-confirmed SARS-CoV-2 infection or an uninfected control (not recorded which). Material for sequencing was whole blood. CDR3 DNA: TGTGCCAGCAGCCCGCCGACCGGGGAGCTGTTTTTT. Protein: CASSPPTGELFF.